What follows are 12 T cell receptor beta chains derived from one specimen sequenced in a study of PD-1 blockade in mismatch repair-deficient tumors. Using immunoSEQ multiplex PCR, the repertoire was profiled, and TCRdb retains in-frame clones only, with some absent. Among 60,000 to 65,000 clones listed, approximately 89% were seen once. The sample was peripheral blood, taken 52 weeks after starting pembrolizumab. The receptors stem from an adult with mismatch repair-deficient cancer.

This clone was seen a single time. The J gene is TRBJ2-7, the V gene TRBV13, with D possibly TRBD1 on 6 matching bases. Germline V gene data show CDR1 as PRHDT and CDR2 as FYEKMQ (reference sequence). V was cut by 4 bases and J by 4 bases, with 14 bases left in between. The CDR3 extends over 14 amino acids. CDR3 protein: CASSSNRDQYEQYF. CDR3 DNA sequence: TGTGCCAGCAGCTCAAACAGGGACCAGTACGAGCAGTACTTC.

This rearrangement joins TRBV9 to TRBJ2-5, with unresolved D. Germline V gene data show CDR1 as SGDLS and CDR2 as YYNGEE. Trimming took 1 base from V and 2 from J, leaving 12 bases between them. The CDR3 spans 15 residues. CDR3 loop: CASSVRPFPQETQYF. The CDR3 bases are TGTGCCAGCAGCGTACGGCCGTTTCCACAAGAGACCCAGTACTTC.

V and J are TRBV11-3 and TRBJ2-7; tentatively, D is TRBD1 (6 bases). CDR1 SGHNT and CDR2 YENEEA come from the germline V gene. V gave up 2 bases and J gave up 4 bases, with 12 bases separating them. This CDR3 is built from 14 residues. The CDR3 region has the DNA TGTGCCAGCAGCTTACCAGGGGAAGAGTACGAGCAGTACTTC. This codes for CASSLPGEEYEQYF.

V is TRBV28 and J is TRBJ1-5; maybe TRBD1 (5 bases). The CDR3 contains 22 residues. V was trimmed by 4 bases and J by 3 bases, leaving 34 bases between them. Per germline, CDR1 MDHEN and CDR2 SYDVKM. CDR3 sequence: CASSSPIEGASGGWEINQPQHF. CDR3 nucleotides: TGTGCCAGCAGTTCCCCGATCGAAGGGGCAAGCGGGGGATGGGAGATCAATCAGCCCCAGCATTTT.

In DNA form, the CDR3 reads TGTGCCAGCAGTTCCTATGGCTACACCTTC. Amino acid sequence: CASSSYGYTF. The chain links TRBV2 to TRBJ1-2; D gene uncertain. This CDR3 spans 10 amino acids. V lost 5 bases, J lost 4 bases, and 2 bases lay in between. CDR1 and CDR2 from the germline V gene are SNHLY and FYNNEI.

In nucleotides, the CDR3 is TGCAGCGTTGGGGCTAGCGGGAGCCCCGGGGAGCTGTTTTTT. It specifies CSVGASGSPGELFF. This chain links TRBV29-1 with TRBJ2-2; TRBD2 matches at 10 bases. CDR3 size: 14 residues. Germline CDR1 is SQVTM and CDR2 is ANQGSEA. J was trimmed by 6 bases and V by 4 bases; bases with no gene match: 5.

The chain links TRBV2 to TRBJ2-5; 8 bases are shared with TRBD2. V gave up 9 bases and J gave up 5 bases; unmatched junction bases: 11. CDR3 length: 14 residues. In germline, CDR1 is SNHLY, CDR2 FYNNEI. The CDR3 sequence: CASDSGGRRETQYF. In nucleotides, the CDR3 is TGTGCCAGTGACAGCGGGGGCCGGCGGGAGACCCAGTACTTC.

V is TRBV13 and J is TRBJ2-3; 9 bases line up with TRBD1. This CDR3 region has 16 residues. Germline V lookup: CDR1 PRHDT, CDR2 FYEKMQ (reference sequence). V was pared by 5 bases and J by 2 bases, with 8 bases of the junction left unmatched. CDR3 sequence (DNA): TGTGCCAGCAGCACGGACAGGGGATCGGACACAGATACGCAGTATTTT. Translation gives CASSTDRGSDTDTQYF.

The chain recombines TRBV7-9 with TRBJ2-5; no firm D call. CDR1 and CDR2 (germline): SEHNR, FQNEAQ (reference sequence). The ends were cut back, 0 bases at V and 3 bases at J, with 17 bases in the middle. The CDR3 contains 17 residues. In DNA form, the CDR3 reads TGTGCCAGCAGCTTAGCCGACCGGGCGAGCGAAAAAGAGACCCAGTACTTC. Residues: CASSLADRASEKETQYF. Complete variable domain (other parts from reference TRBV7-9 and TRBJ2-5): DTGVSQNPRHKITKRGQNVTFRCDPISEHNRLYWYRQTLGQGPEFLTYFQNEAQLEKSRLLSDRFSAERPKGSFSTLEIQRTEQGDSAMYLCASSLADRASEKETQYFGPGTRLLVL.

The chain couples TRBV4-3 to TRBJ1-2; 9 bases map to TRBD1. Germline V gives CDR1 LGHNA, CDR2 YSLEER. Losses at the gene ends were 1 base for V and 7 bases for J; bases not matched to a gene: 4. The CDR3 runs 14 residues. In DNA form, the CDR3 reads TGCGCCAGCAGCCAAGCGCAGGACAGGGGTGGCTACACCTTC. Its translation is CASSQAQDRGGYTF.

The count of this clone is one. The V call is TRBV11-2, the J call TRBJ2-3; 12 bases map to TRBD2. This CDR3 region has 17 residues. After removal of 3 bases from V and 2 bases from J, the junction contained 6 bases not matched to a gene. The germline V gene has CDR1 SGHAT and CDR2 FQNNGV. The CDR3: CASSLIGLAGFTDTQYF. The CDR3 nucleotides are TGTGCCAGCAGCTTGATAGGACTAGCGGGGTTCACAGATACGCAGTATTTT.

This rearrangement joins TRBV7-2 to TRBJ2-7, with TRBD1 identical over 12 bases. Per the germline V gene, CDR1 is SGHTA and CDR2 is FQGNSA. Unmatched junction bases numbered 10, after V lost 2 bases and J lost 2 bases. The CDR3 is 18 residues long. The CDR3 coding sequence is TGTGCCAGCAGCTTACCTACCTCCGGGACAGGGGGCGCCTACGAGCAGTACTTC. It encodes CASSLPTSGTGGAYEQYF.